This entry concerns a single T cell receptor (beta chain). As yet, its antigen is unknown. UMI labels and 5' RACE were used to prepare the TRB cDNA libraries. TCRdb reanalyzed the 5' RACE reads, giving one entry per CDR3 protein sequence and no DNA. The sample features about 130,000 distinct CDR3 sequences, with about 0.3% in its top ten. This record comes from a study of CXCR3-negative and CXCR3-positive naive CD8 T cells. Notes on the study in general: Comparison of naive CXCR3-negative and CXCR3-positive cells revealed similar TRBV-TRBJ usage, while memory cells differed.

The CDR3 has 17 amino acids. Germline V lookup: CDR1 KGHDR, CDR2 SFDVKD. The V and J genes are TRBV24-1 and TRBJ1-5; absent DNA, TCRdb's TRBD1 call cannot be checked. What was sequenced was naive CXCR3- CD8+ T cells from blood. Subset: CD45RO-CCR7+CD27+CD95- naive CD8+ T cells lacking CXCR3 (TNR3-). This clonotype was sampled from a human donor in good health. Some clones in this sample may be carry-over from other donors' samples. The CDR3: CATSDQPLGTGDQPQHF.